This T cell receptor beta chain was recorded in a study of T cells in Graves' hyperthyroidism and ophthalmopathy. Across the whole study: Blood was drawn when the patient was first diagnosed and still untreated.

The CDR3 is 13 amino acids. The V gene lost 1 base and the J gene lost 5 bases, with 8 bases spanning the gap. Germline CDR1 reads SGHTA; CDR2 reads FQGNSA. Amplification of TCR beta CDR3 regions was performed using RNA transcripts as template. HTBI primers were the set used in a first-round RT-PCR of the TCR CDR3. Each CDR3 protein gets one entry after TCRdb re-called the multiplex PCR reads with MiXCR. The data hold roughly 650,000 distinct CDR3 sequences, with around 15% observed a single time. Study results and limitations: A 13 V-J signature model discriminated ophthalmopathy versus stable hyperthyroidism. Most thyroid clonotypes with frequency above 0.001 were detected in blood.

This clonotype was observed at least ten times. The antigen is not known. J is TRBJ2-5 and V is TRBV7-2; possibly TRBD2 for D (5 bases). Sequenced: blood. The TCR comes from a woman in her thirties or forties with Graves' ophthalmopathy. The CDR3 nucleotides read TGTGCCAGCAGCTTAGATGGACTCGAGACCCAGTACTTC. Its protein product is CASSLDGLETQYF.